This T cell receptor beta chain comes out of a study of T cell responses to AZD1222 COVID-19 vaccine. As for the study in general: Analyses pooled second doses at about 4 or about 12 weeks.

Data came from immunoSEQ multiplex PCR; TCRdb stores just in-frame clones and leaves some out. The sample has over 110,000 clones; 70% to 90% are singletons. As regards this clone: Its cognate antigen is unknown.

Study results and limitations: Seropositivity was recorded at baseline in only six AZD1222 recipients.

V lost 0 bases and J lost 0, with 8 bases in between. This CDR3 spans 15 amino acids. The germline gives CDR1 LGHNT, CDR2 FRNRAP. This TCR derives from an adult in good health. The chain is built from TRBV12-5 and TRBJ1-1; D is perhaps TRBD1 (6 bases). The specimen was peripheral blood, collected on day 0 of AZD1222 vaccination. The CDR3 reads CASGLVQGMNTEAFF. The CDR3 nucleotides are TGTGCTAGTGGTTTGGTACAGGGCATGAACACTGAAGCTTTCTTT.